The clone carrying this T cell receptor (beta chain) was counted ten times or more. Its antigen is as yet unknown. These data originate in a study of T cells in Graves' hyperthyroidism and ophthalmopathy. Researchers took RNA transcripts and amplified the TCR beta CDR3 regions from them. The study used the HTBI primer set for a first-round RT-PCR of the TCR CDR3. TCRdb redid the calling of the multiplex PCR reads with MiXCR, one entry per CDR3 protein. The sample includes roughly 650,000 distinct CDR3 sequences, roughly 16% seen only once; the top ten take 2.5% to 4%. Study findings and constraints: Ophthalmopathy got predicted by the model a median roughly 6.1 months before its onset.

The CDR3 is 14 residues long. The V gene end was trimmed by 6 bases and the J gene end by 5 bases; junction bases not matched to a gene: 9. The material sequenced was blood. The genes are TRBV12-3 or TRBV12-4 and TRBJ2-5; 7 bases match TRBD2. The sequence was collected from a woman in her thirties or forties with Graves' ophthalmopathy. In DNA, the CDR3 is TGTGCCAGCAGCAGCCGCGGGAGCGTTGAGACCCAGTACTTC. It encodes CASSSRGSVETQYF.